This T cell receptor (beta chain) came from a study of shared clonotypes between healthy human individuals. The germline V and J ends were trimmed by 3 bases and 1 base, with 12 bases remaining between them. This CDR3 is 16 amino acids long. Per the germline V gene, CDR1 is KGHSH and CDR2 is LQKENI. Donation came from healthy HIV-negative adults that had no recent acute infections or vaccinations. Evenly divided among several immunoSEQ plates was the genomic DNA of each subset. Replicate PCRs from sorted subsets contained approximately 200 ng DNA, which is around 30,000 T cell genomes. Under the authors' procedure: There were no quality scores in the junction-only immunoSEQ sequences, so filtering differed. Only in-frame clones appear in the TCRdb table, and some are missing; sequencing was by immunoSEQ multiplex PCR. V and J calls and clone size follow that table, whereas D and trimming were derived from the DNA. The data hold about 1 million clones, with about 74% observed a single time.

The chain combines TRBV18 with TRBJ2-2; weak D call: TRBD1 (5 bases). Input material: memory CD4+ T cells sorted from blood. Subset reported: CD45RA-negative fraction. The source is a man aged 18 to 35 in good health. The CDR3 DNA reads TGTGCCAGCTCACCCAATTGGGGCCTGAACACCGGGGAGCTGTTTTTT. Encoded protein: CASSPNWGLNTGELFF.